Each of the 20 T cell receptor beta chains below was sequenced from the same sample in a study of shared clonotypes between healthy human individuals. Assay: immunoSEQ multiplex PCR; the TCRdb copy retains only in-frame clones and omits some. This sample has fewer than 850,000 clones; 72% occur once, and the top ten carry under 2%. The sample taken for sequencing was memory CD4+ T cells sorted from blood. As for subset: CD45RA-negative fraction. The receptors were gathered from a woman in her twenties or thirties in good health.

The CDR3 DNA reads as TGCGCCAGTTCTCTTTCCTTTTTAACTGCCGATCAAAGGGAGCAGTTCTTC. It is translated as CASSLSFLTADQREQFF. The V call is TRBV10-2, the J call TRBJ2-1; D ambiguous. The CDR3 is made up of 17 amino acids. CDR1 is WSHSY and CDR2 is SAAADI in the germline V gene. The V and J ends lost 9 bases and 10 bases respectively, with 31 bases between them.

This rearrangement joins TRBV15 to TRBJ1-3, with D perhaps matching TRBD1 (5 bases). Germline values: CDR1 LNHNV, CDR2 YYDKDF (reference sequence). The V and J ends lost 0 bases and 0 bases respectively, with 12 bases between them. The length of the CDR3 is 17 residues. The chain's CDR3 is CATSREGTRSSGNTIYF. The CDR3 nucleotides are TGTGCCACCAGCAGAGAAGGGACCCGGAGCTCTGGAAACACCATATATTTT.

CDR3 in DNA: TGTGCCAGTAGAGCCTTACGGAACACTGAAGCTTTCTTT. Its translation is CASRALRNTEAFF. The chain joins TRBV19 to TRBJ1-1; D gene unclear. The V gene's germline CDR1 is LNHDA and CDR2 SQIVND (reference sequence). Trimming removed 6 bases at V and 1 base at J, with 9 bases between. This CDR3 has 13 residues.

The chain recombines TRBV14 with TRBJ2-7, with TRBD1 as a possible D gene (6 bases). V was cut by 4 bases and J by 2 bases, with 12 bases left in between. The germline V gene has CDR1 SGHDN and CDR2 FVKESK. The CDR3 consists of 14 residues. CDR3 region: CASSRTVNTYEQYF. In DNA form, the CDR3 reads TGTGCCAGCAGCCGGACAGTAAATACCTACGAGCAGTACTTC. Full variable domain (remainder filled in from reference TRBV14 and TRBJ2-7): EAGVTQFPSHSVIEKGQTVTLRCDPISGHDNLYWYRRVMGKEIKFLLHFVKESKQDESGMPNNRFLAERTGGTYSTLKVQPAELEDSGVYFCASSRTVNTYEQYFGPGTRLTVT.

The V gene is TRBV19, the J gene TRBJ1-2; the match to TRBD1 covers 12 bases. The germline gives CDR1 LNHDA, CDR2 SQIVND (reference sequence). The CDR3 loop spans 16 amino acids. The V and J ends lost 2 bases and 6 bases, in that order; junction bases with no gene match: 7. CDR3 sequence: CASSIQGTGGAHGYTF. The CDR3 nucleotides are TGTGCCAGTAGTATACAAGGGACAGGGGGCGCCCATGGCTACACCTTC.

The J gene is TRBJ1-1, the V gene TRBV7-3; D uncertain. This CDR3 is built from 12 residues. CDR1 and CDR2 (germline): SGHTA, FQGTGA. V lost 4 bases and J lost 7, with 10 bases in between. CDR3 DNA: TGTGCCAGCAGCTCGACTGGAGGTGAAGCTTTCTTT. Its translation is CASSSTGGEAFF.

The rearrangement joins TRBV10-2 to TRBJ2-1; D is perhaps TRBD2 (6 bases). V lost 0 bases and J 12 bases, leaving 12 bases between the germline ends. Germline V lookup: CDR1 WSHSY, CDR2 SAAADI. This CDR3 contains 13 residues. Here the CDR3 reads CASSESERVRQFF. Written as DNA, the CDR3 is TGCGCCAGCAGTGAGTCTGAGCGGGTGAGGCAGTTCTTC.

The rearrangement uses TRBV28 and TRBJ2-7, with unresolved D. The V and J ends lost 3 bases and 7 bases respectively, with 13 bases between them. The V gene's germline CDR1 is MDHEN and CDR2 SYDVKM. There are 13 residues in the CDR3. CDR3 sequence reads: CASSFTAPVEQYF. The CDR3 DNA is TGTGCCAGCAGTTTTACAGCCCCTGTGGAGCAGTACTTC. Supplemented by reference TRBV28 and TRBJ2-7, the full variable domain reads DVKVTQSSRYLVKRTGEKVFLECVQDMDHENMFWYRQDPGLGLRLIYFSYDVKMKEKGDIPEGYSVSREKKERFSLILESASTNQTSMYLCASSFTAPVEQYFGPGTRLTVT.

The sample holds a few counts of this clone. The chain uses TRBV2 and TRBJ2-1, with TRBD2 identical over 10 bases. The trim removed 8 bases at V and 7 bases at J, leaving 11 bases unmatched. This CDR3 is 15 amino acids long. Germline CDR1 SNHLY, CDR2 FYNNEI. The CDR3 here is CASAALAGVGNEQFF. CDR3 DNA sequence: TGTGCCAGCGCCGCGCTAGCGGGAGTAGGGAATGAGCAGTTCTTC. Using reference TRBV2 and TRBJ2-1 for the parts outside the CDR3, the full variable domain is EPEVTQTPSHQVTQMGQEVILRCVPISNHLYFYWYRQILGQKVEFLVSFYNNEISEKSEIFDDQFSVERPDGSNFTLKIRSTKLEDSAMYFCASAALAGVGNEQFFGPGTRLTVL.

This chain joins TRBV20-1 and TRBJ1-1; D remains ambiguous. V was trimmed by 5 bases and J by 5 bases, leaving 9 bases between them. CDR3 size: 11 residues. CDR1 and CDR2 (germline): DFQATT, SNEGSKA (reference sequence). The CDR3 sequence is CSAAPRTEAFF. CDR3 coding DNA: TGCAGTGCTGCCCCCAGGACTGAAGCTTTCTTT.

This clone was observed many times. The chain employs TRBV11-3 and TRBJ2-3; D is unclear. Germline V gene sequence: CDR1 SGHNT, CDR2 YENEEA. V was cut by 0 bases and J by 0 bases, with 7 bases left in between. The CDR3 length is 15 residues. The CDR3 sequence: CASSLEGSSTDTQYF. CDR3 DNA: TGTGCCAGCAGCTTAGAGGGGTCTAGCACAGATACGCAGTATTTT. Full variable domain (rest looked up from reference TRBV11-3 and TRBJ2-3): EAGVVQSPRYKIIEKKQPVAFWCNPISGHNTLYWYLQNLGQGPELLIRYENEEAVDDSQLPKDRFSAERLKGVDSTLKIQPAELGDSAVYLCASSLEGSSTDTQYFGPGTRLTVL.

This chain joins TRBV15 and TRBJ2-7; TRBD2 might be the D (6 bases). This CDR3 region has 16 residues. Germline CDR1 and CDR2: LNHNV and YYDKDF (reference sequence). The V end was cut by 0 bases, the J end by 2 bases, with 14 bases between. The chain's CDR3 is CATSRDNSGGAYEQYF. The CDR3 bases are TGTGCCACCAGCAGAGATAATAGCGGAGGAGCCTACGAGCAGTACTTC.

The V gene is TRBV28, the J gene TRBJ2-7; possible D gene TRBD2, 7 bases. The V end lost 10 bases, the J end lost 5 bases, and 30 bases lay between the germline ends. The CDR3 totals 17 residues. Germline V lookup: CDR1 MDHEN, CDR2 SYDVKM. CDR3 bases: TGTGCCACCCTAGGGGGTGGCGGGAGCTGGCTTGGCGACGAGCAGTACTTC. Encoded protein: CATLGGGGSWLGDEQYF.

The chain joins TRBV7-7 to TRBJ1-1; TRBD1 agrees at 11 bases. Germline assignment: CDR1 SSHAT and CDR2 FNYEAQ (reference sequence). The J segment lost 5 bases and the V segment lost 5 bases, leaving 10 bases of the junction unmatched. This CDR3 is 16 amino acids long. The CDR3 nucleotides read TGTGCCAGCAGCGGATCTACCGGGACAGGGGGGACTGAAGCTTTCTTT. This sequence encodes CASSGSTGTGGTEAFF.

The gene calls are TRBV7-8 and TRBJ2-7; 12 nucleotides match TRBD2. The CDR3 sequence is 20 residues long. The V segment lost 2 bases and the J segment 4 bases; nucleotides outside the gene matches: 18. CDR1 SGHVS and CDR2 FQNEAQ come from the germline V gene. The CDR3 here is CASSLRRQGRASGRGYEQYF. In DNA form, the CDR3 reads TGTGCCAGCAGCTTACGGCGGCAGGGGAGGGCTAGCGGGAGGGGATACGAGCAGTACTTC.

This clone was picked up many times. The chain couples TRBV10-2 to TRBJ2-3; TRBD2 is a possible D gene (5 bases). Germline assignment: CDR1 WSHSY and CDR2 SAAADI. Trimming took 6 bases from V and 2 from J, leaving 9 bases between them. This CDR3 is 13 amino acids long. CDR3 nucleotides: TGCGCCAGCAGGCTAGCCAACACAGATACGCAGTATTTT. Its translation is CASRLANTDTQYF.

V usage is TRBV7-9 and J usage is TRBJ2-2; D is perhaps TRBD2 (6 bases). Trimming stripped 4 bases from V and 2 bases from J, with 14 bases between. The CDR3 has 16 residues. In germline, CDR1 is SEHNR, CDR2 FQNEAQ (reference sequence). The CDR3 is CASSSGAGLNTGELFF. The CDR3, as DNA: TGTGCCAGCAGCTCGGGCGCGGGATTAAACACCGGGGAGCTGTTTTTT.

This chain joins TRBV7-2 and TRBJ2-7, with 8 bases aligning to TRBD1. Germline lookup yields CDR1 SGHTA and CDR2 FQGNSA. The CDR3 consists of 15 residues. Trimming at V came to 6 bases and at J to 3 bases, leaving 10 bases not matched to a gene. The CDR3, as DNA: TGTGCCAGCAGGGGGCCCGGGACAGGTATCTACGAGCAGTACTTC. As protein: CASRGPGTGIYEQYF. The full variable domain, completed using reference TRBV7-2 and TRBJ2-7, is GAGVSQSPSNKVTEKGKDVELRCDPISGHTALYWYRQSLGQGLEFLIYFQGNSAPDKSGLPSDRFSAERTGGSVSTLTIQRTQQEDSAVYLCASRGPGTGIYEQYFGPGTRLTVT.

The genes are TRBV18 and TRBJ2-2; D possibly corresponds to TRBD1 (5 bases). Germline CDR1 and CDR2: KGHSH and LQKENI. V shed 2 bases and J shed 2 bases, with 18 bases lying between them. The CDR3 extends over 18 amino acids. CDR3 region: CASSPRSGAVRNTGELFF. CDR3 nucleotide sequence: TGTGCCAGCTCACCAAGGTCTGGGGCAGTCAGAAACACCGGGGAGCTGTTTTTT.

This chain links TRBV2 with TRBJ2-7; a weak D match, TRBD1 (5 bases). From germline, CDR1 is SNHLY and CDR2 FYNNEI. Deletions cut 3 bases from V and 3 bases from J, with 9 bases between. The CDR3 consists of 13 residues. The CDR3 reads CASSDRQNYEQYF. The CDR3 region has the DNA TGTGCCAGCAGTGACCGACAGAACTACGAGCAGTACTTC.